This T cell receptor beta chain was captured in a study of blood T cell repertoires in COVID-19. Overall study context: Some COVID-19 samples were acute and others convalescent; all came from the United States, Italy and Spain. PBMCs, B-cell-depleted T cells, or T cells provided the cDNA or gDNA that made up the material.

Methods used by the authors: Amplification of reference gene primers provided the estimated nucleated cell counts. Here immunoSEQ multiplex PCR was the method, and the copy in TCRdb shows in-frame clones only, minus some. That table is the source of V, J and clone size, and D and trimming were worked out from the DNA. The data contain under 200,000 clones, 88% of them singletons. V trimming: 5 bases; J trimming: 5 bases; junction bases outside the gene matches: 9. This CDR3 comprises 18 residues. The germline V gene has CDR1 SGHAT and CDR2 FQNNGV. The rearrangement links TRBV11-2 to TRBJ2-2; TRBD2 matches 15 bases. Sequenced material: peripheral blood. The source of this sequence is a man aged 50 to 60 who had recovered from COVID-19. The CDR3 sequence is CASSVGLAGGPSTGELFF. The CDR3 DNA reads TGTGCCAGCAGCGTAGGACTAGCGGGGGGGCCGAGTACCGGGGAGCTGTTTTTT.